The source of this TCR beta chain is a study of T cells in Graves' hyperthyroidism and ophthalmopathy. The sample holds many counts of this clonotype. RNA transcripts provided the source from which TCR beta CDR3 regions were amplified. The primer set for the first-round RT-PCR of the TCR CDR3 was HTBI. Using its own MiXCR run on the multiplex PCR reads, TCRdb lists one record per CDR3 protein. Of over 200,000 distinct CDR3 sequences listed, about 16% are singletons. The germline V gene encodes CDR1 SQVTM and CDR2 ANQGSEA. The CDR3 is made up of 12 amino acids. V was shortened by 7 bases and J by 5 bases, with 14 bases between the two germline ends.

The clonotype comes from a man aged 35-49 years with Graves' hyperthyroidism. The chain has TRBV29-1 and TRBJ2-5, with D possibly matching TRBD1 (6 bases). The sample taken for sequencing was blood. The CDR3 nucleotides read TGCAGCGGCGGACAGCCAGAGGAGACCCAGTACTTC. This sequence encodes CSGGQPEETQYF.